Presented here are 21 T cell receptor beta chains from one specimen sequenced in a study of cytomegalovirus exposure and HLA in healthy donors. 13 Jbeta primers and 60 Vbeta primers were used for the PCR. Produced via immunoSEQ multiplex PCR; TCRdb's table is partial and in-frame only. The data contain just over 150,000 clones, about 79% of them singletons. The sample was PBMCs. The receptors were gathered from a woman between 50 and 59 years old in good health and CMV-seropositive.

As to this clone: Other DNA sequences within the sample encode an identical CDR3. This chain joins TRBV18 and TRBJ1-1; no clear D gene. Germline-derived CDR1 and CDR2 are KGHSH and LQKENI. V lost 6 bases to trimming and J lost 1 base, with 9 bases between them. There are 13 residues in the CDR3. DNA for the CDR3: TGTGCCAGCTCTCCTGGGAGGAACACTGAAGCTTTCTTT. This gives the protein CASSPGRNTEAFF.

V is TRBV7-2 and J is TRBJ2-2, with D hard to call. V was clipped by 2 bases and J by 2 bases, with 9 bases between them. In germline, CDR1 is SGHTA, CDR2 FQGNSA. The CDR3 has 15 residues. The CDR3 loop is CASSLRTPNTGELFF. Here the CDR3 DNA reads TGTGCCAGCAGCTTACGTACACCTAACACCGGGGAGCTGTTTTTT.

The chain recombines TRBV6-1 with TRBJ1-1; possible D gene TRBD1, 5 bases. Per the germline V gene, CDR1 is MNHNS and CDR2 is SASEGT. This CDR3 region has 13 residues. V lost 6 bases, J lost 1 base, and 9 bases lay in between. CDR3 sequence: CASSSDRNTEAFF. The CDR3 DNA reads TGTGCCAGCAGCTCAGACAGGAACACTGAAGCTTTCTTT.

V usage is TRBV5-4 and J usage is TRBJ2-3; TRBD2 aligns across 7 bases. With V trimmed by 0 bases and J by 6 bases, 7 bases remained unmatched. The CDR3 runs to 15 residues. The germline gives CDR1 SGHNT, CDR2 YYREEE (reference sequence). The CDR3 here is CASSLAGGEGDTQYF. The CDR3 coding sequence is TGTGCCAGCAGCTTGGCTGGGGGGGAGGGGGATACGCAGTATTTT.

The chain links TRBV13 to TRBJ1-1, with 8 bases that match TRBD1. V shed 4 bases and J 3 bases; nucleotides not matched to a gene: 10. The CDR3 sequence is 16 residues long. CDR1 is PRHDT, CDR2 FYEKMQ, per germline (reference sequence). The CDR3 loop reads CASSSSGGEGYTEAFF. The DNA for the CDR3 is TGTGCCAGCAGCTCCTCAGGGGGCGAAGGGTACACTGAAGCTTTCTTT.

Turning to this clone: Other DNA sequences of this sample code for an identical CDR3. The chain combines TRBV6-5 with TRBJ1-6; no reliable D call. This CDR3 has 15 amino acids. Germline loops: CDR1 MNHEY, CDR2 SVGAGI. V was shortened by 7 bases and J by 0 bases, with 10 bases between the two germline ends. The CDR3 loop reads CASTLSSSYNSPLHF. In DNA form, the CDR3 reads TGTGCCAGCACCTTGAGTAGCTCCTATAATTCACCCCTCCACTTT.

CDR3 nucleotide sequence: TGTGCCAGCAGCTCTAGGGGACAGATTCTCAGCGATAGCAATCAGCCCCAGCATTTT. Translating it yields CASSSRGQILSDSNQPQHF. This chain connects TRBV7-8 to TRBJ1-5; 7 bases are shared with TRBD1. CDR3 size: 19 residues. The V segment lost 4 bases and the J segment 0 bases; nucleotides outside the gene matches: 15. CDR1 and CDR2 from the germline V gene are SGHVS and FQNEAQ.

The chain carries TRBV6-1 and TRBJ2-2; a weak D match, TRBD1 (6 bases). Trimming shortened V by 6 bases and J by 7 bases, and 12 bases separated the two germline ends. The CDR3 loop spans 13 amino acids. Per the germline V gene, CDR1 is MNHNS and CDR2 is SASEGT. This CDR3 reads CASRRGFNGELFF. The CDR3 DNA is TGTGCCAGCAGGAGGGGGTTTAACGGGGAGCTGTTTTTT.

The CDR3 DNA sequence: TGTGCCAGCAGTTTAGCAGGGACCTACGAGCAGTACTTC. Its translation is CASSLAGTYEQYF. The chain uses TRBV27 and TRBJ2-7; perhaps TRBD1 as D (5 bases). CDR1 is MNHEY, CDR2 SMNVEV, per germline (reference sequence). The germline V and J ends were trimmed by 2 bases and 2 bases, with 7 bases remaining between them. This CDR3 spans 13 amino acids.

The chain employs TRBV10-2 and TRBJ1-2, with a weak D call TRBD1 (5 bases). The CDR3 contains 14 residues. In germline, CDR1 is WSHSY, CDR2 SAAADI. V shed 2 bases and J shed 6 bases, with 13 bases lying between them. CDR3 protein: CASSEAGLYDGYTF. CDR3 coding DNA: TGCGCCAGCAGTGAGGCGGGACTGTATGATGGCTACACCTTC.

The sample holds a few counts of this clone. The chain has TRBV6-1 and TRBJ1-1; 8 bases are shared with TRBD1. The V segment lost 6 bases and the J segment 1 base; nucleotides outside the gene matches: 1. CDR1 is MNHNS and CDR2 is SASEGT in the germline V gene. The CDR3 runs 13 residues. CDR3 sequence (DNA): TGTGCCAGCAGCGGACAGGGGAACACTGAAGCTTTCTTT. Translation gives CASSGQGNTEAFF.

The J gene is TRBJ1-1, the V gene TRBV6-5; D may be TRBD1 (6 bases). Germline V CDR1 and CDR2: MNHEY, SVGAGI. This CDR3 comprises 14 residues. With 3 bases removed from V and 7 bases from J, the gap between germline ends came to 15 bases. The CDR3 protein is CASSYFRGVGEAFF. DNA for the CDR3: TGTGCCAGCAGTTATTTCAGGGGCGTTGGTGAAGCTTTCTTT.

The chain has TRBV7-3 and TRBJ2-5; D is possibly TRBD2 (6 bases). The V gene lost 5 bases and the J gene lost 1 base, with 11 bases spanning the gap. CDR1 SGHTA and CDR2 FQGTGA come from the germline V gene. The CDR3 is 14 residues long. The CDR3 region is CASSPTGLQETQYF. CDR3 coding DNA: TGTGCCAGCAGCCCAACGGGACTCCAAGAGACCCAGTACTTC.

The V call is TRBV7-6, the J call TRBJ1-1, with D uncertain. The CDR3 has 14 amino acids. Germline V gene lookup returns CDR1 SGHVS and CDR2 FNYEAQ. The ends were cut back, 0 bases at V and 1 base at J, with 6 bases in the middle. The CDR3 DNA is TGTGCCAGCAGCTTAGCGTCAGGGAACACTGAAGCTTTCTTT. Amino acid sequence: CASSLASGNTEAFF.

This rearrangement joins TRBV6-5 to TRBJ2-7, with a possible D match to TRBD2 (7 bases). V gave up 5 bases and J gave up 2 bases, with 13 bases separating them. Germline values: CDR1 MNHEY, CDR2 SVGAGI. CDR3 size: 14 residues. The CDR3 region is CASSRGGPPYEQYF. For the CDR3, the DNA is TGTGCCAGCAGTAGGGGGGGACCACCCTACGAGCAGTACTTC.

The chain couples TRBV6-8 to TRBJ1-2; possibly TRBD1 for D (5 bases). In germline, CDR1 is MNHGY, CDR2 SAAAGT. V gave up 6 bases and J gave up 2 bases, with 22 bases separating them. The CDR3 sequence is 17 residues long. The CDR3 reads CASRRGNGPDLNYGYTF. CDR3 bases: TGTGCCAGCAGGCGGGGGAACGGACCCGACCTAAACTATGGCTACACCTTC.

The chain is built from TRBV5-1 and TRBJ2-7, with TRBD1 as a possible D gene (6 bases). The CDR3 sequence is 13 residues long. V dropped 4 bases and J dropped 0 bases, with 8 bases sitting between them. Germline V CDR1 and CDR2: SGHRS, YFSETQ. The CDR3 region is CASSGDNSYEQYF. The CDR3, as DNA: TGCGCCAGCAGCGGGGACAACTCCTACGAGCAGTACTTC.

This chain uses TRBV18 with TRBJ2-7; D is possibly TRBD2 (6 bases). V lost 5 bases and J 2 bases, leaving 16 bases between the germline ends. This CDR3 is 15 amino acids long. The V gene's germline CDR1 is KGHSH and CDR2 LQKENI. CDR3 protein: CASSTGTLTTYEQYF. CDR3 nucleotides: TGTGCCAGCTCAACCGGGACTCTAACCACCTACGAGCAGTACTTC.

The table lists this clone with a count of one. The rearrangement links TRBV7-6 to TRBJ1-1; D not resolved. Trimming pared 2 bases from V and 1 base from J, leaving 8 bases between. Germline V gene sequence: CDR1 SGHVS, CDR2 FNYEAQ. The CDR3 consists of 14 residues. CDR3 nucleotides: TGTGCCAGCAGCTTAAGACAAGCGAACACTGAAGCTTTCTTT. Protein product: CASSLRQANTEAFF.

This clone has only a few counts. V and J are TRBV28 and TRBJ1-2; the match to TRBD1 covers 8 bases. Germline V gene data show CDR1 as MDHEN and CDR2 as SYDVKM. The CDR3 is 14 residues long. The J segment lost 3 bases and the V segment lost 4 bases, leaving 4 bases of the junction unmatched. The CDR3 is CASSSAGGYYGYTF. Here the CDR3 DNA reads TGTGCCAGCAGTTCGGCAGGGGGCTACTATGGCTACACCTTC.

The V and J genes are TRBV27 and TRBJ2-7; 11 bases fit TRBD1. Germline V gene lookup returns CDR1 MNHEY and CDR2 SMNVEV (reference sequence). The CDR3 covers 13 residues. Trimming removed 8 bases from V and 6 bases from J; junction bases left unmatched: 6. CDR3 loop: CASSRTGGVEQYF. The CDR3 nucleotides are TGTGCCAGCTCCCGGACAGGGGGCGTCGAGCAGTACTTC.